Listed below are T cell receptor beta chains from one sample, sequenced in a study of control samples from healthy donors and cancer patients. Assay: immunoSEQ multiplex PCR; the TCRdb copy retains only in-frame clones and omits some. The sample shows roughly 120,000 clones, roughly 92% of them seen only once. The sequenced sample was blood. The receptors shown here come from a man aged 30-40 years in good health. Each CDR3 is given with its conserved first and last residue. The D gene is left open where the match is weak. Clone size is stated in some rows and not others, as once, few, many or a class when expanded.

TRBD1	TRBV11-2	once	TRBJ1-6	15	TGTGCCAGCAGCTCGGAGACAGGGTTTGGATCACCCCTCCACTTT	CASSSETGFGSPLHF
.	TRBV28	.	TRBJ2-7	15	TGTGCCAGCAGTTCCCCCAGGACGGGGTCCTACGAGCAGTACTTC	CASSSPRTGSYEQYF
TRBD2	TRBV29-1	.	TRBJ2-2	11	TGCAGCGTGAGACTAGCAGGGGAGCTGTTTTTT	CSVRLAGELFF
.	TRBV3-1/TRBV3-2	.	TRBJ1-3	15	TGTGCCAGCAGCCAAGAAGGGGGCTCTGGAAACACCATATATTTT	CASSQEGGSGNTIYF
.	TRBV6-2/TRBV6-3	.	TRBJ2-7	12	TGTGCCAGCAGTTTGCTCGACTACGAGCAGTACTTC	CASSLLDYEQYF
.	TRBV2	.	TRBJ1-1	16	TGTGCCAGCAGTGAGGAGGTCCGATATATCCCCACTGAAGCTTTCTTT	CASSEEVRYIPTEAFF
.	TRBV19	.	TRBJ1-5	13	TGTGCCAGTTGGGGCAGGTATAATCAGCCCCAGCATTTT	CASWGRYNQPQHF
.	TRBV12-5	.	TRBJ1-5	14	TGTGCTAGTTCTTACGGGGCGGAGGGTCAGCCCCAGCATTTT	CASSYGAEGQPQHF
.	TRBV11-2	.	TRBJ1-1	14	TGTGCCAGCAGCTTAGAGTTCGGGAACACTGAAGCTTTCTTT	CASSLEFGNTEAFF
TRBD1	TRBV18	.	TRBJ1-1	15	TGTGCCAGCTCCCAGGACAGGGGCCCGAACACTGAAGCTTTCTTT	CASSQDRGPNTEAFF
.	TRBV9	.	TRBJ1-5	15	TGTGCCAGCAGCGTGACGGGGGCGGTCGATCAGCCCCAGCATTTT	CASSVTGAVDQPQHF
.	TRBV2	.	TRBJ2-1	12	TGTGCCAGCAGTGCCCCTGCAGGTGAGCAGTTCTTC	CASSAPAGEQFF
.	TRBV19	.	TRBJ2-4	14	TGTGCCAGTAGTGTGACCCCCGGCGGAAACATTCAGTACTTC	CASSVTPGGNIQYF
.	TRBV19	.	TRBJ1-2	18	TGTGCCAGTAGTATAGCCCTTTTACAAGGACCCGTTAACTATGGCTACACCTTC	CASSIALLQGPVNYGYTF
TRBD1	TRBV7-2	.	TRBJ2-5	15	TGTGCCAGCAGCTTACTCGGACAGGGGGGGGAGACCCAGTACTTC	CASSLLGQGGETQYF
TRBD1	TRBV27	.	TRBJ1-2	13	TGTGCCAGCAGTTTATCTTGGGACAGCGACTACACCTTC	CASSLSWDSDYTF
.	TRBV7-2	.	TRBJ2-2	14	TGTGCCAGCAGCTTAGGCTCGAACACCGGGGAGCTGTTTTTT	CASSLGSNTGELFF
.	TRBV10-2	.	TRBJ2-7	16	TGCGCCAGCAGTGAGCCGAGGGTCCGAGGATCCTACGAGCAGTACTTC	CASSEPRVRGSYEQYF
.	TRBV10-1	once	TRBJ1-1	14	TGCGCCAGCACCGAGGTACAGCCCAACACTGAAGCTTTCTTT	CASTEVQPNTEAFF